Listed here are 25 T cell receptor beta chains from one sample, sequenced in a study of patients and donors after allogeneic stem cell transplantation. Using its own MiXCR run on the RT-PCR reads, TCRdb lists one record per CDR3 protein. The sample lists over 65,000 distinct CDR3 sequences; around 27% were seen once. Input material: blood, either unsorted or a sorted T cell fraction (not recorded which). The receptors here all came from a human donor who was either an allogeneic HSCT recipient or a stem cell or donor lymphocyte infusion donor (not recorded which). It is not recorded whose cells these are; they may come from a transplant donor.

J is TRBJ2-7 and V is TRBV4-2, with D hard to call. The CDR3 is 15 amino acids. Germline CDR1 reads LGHNA; CDR2 reads YNFKEQ. Trimming took off 4 bases at V and 2 bases at J, with 15 bases between the two ends. As DNA, the CDR3 is TGTGCCAGCAGCCCTGTGGGCCTCGATCCCTACGAGCAGTACTTC. Residues: CASSPVGLDPYEQYF.

The rearrangement joins TRBV20-1 to TRBJ2-1; a weak D match, TRBD2 (5 bases). Per germline, CDR1 DFQATT and CDR2 SNEGSKA (reference sequence). Trimming removed 0 bases from V and 4 bases from J, with 16 bases in between. The CDR3 extends over 16 amino acids. DNA for the CDR3: TGCAGTGCTAGAGATCCGTCTAGCCCTAATTACAATGAGCAGTTCTTC. Translating it yields CSARDPSSPNYNEQFF.

V is TRBV20-1 and J is TRBJ2-1; no reliable D call. Germline V gives CDR1 DFQATT, CDR2 SNEGSKA (reference sequence). The CDR3 has 12 amino acids. Trimming took off 6 bases at V and 5 bases at J, with 11 bases between the two ends. The CDR3 here is CSAPARHNEQFF. The CDR3 nucleotides are TGCAGTGCGCCGGCCCGTCACAATGAGCAGTTCTTC.

V and J are TRBV5-1 and TRBJ2-7; perhaps TRBD2 as D (6 bases). Between the trimmed V and J ends, which lost 1 base and 0 bases, there was a span of 8 bases. The length of the CDR3 is 14 residues. Germline V gives CDR1 SGHRS, CDR2 YFSETQ. The CDR3 nucleotides read TGCGCCAGCAGCTTGAGCGGGCTCTCCTACGAGCAGTACTTC. This translates into CASSLSGLSYEQYF. The full variable domain, rest sourced from reference TRBV5-1 and TRBJ2-7, is KAGVTQTPRYLIKTRGQQVTLSCSPISGHRSVSWYQQTPGQGLQFLFEYFSETQRNKGNFPGRFSGRQFSNSRSEMNVSTLELGDSALYLCASSLSGLSYEQYFGPGTRLTVT.

This clonotype was picked up a small number of times. The chain links TRBV7-9 to TRBJ1-4; 7 bases are shared with TRBD1. CDR1 and CDR2 (germline): SEHNR, FQNEAQ (reference sequence). V shed 5 bases and J 6 bases; nucleotides not matched to a gene: 6. The CDR3 spans 14 residues. The chain's CDR3 is CASSPTGVDEKLFF. The DNA for the CDR3 is TGTGCCAGCAGCCCCACAGGGGTGGATGAAAAACTGTTTTTT.

The rearrangement joins TRBV7-6 to TRBJ2-3; 13 bases are shared with TRBD2. Per the germline V gene, CDR1 is SGHVS and CDR2 is FNYEAQ. The junction had 10 bases not matched to a gene; V was cut back by 5 bases and J by 5 bases. The CDR3 sequence is 17 residues long. The CDR3 nucleotides read TGTGCCAGCAGCCCTATACTAGCGGGAGGGCTGGGAGATACGCAGTATTTT. Protein product: CASSPILAGGLGDTQYF.

The genes are TRBV9 and TRBJ2-1; 8 bases are shared with TRBD2. The CDR3 totals 16 residues. Trimming cost V 6 bases and J 3 bases; bases outside gene matches: 11. The germline CDR1 and CDR2 sequences are SGDLS and YYNGEE. The CDR3 sequence: CASTGRMGLDYNEQFF. CDR3 bases: TGTGCCAGCACCGGAAGGATGGGACTAGACTACAATGAGCAGTTCTTC.

This clonotype was observed a handful of times. The chain links TRBV7-3 to TRBJ1-5; D unresolved. V lost 2 bases and J 7 bases, leaving 9 bases between the germline ends. This CDR3 region has 13 residues. Germline loops: CDR1 SGHTA, CDR2 FQGTGA. This CDR3 is CASSLSLGQPQHF. The DNA for the CDR3 is TGTGCCAGCAGCTTATCCTTGGGGCAGCCCCAGCATTTT.

The V and J genes are TRBV9 and TRBJ2-7; D possibly corresponds to TRBD2 (5 bases). The CDR3 is 13 amino acids. Trimming took 0 bases from V and 3 from J, leaving 7 bases between them. CDR1 and CDR2 from the germline V gene are SGDLS and YYNGEE. CDR3 sequence reads: CASSVAGNYEQYF. In nucleotides, the CDR3 is TGTGCCAGCAGCGTAGCGGGGAACTACGAGCAGTACTTC.

This chain uses TRBV29-1 with TRBJ2-5; 12 bases map to TRBD2. V lost 2 bases, J lost 5 bases, and 9 bases stayed unmatched. Germline CDR1 SQVTM, CDR2 ANQGSEA. CDR3 length: 16 amino acids. CDR3 DNA: TGCAGCGTTGAACCGAGGAGCCTAGCGGGAGGGGAGACCCAGTACTTC. Protein: CSVEPRSLAGGETQYF.

This clonotype was counted only a few times. The chain combines TRBV5-4 with TRBJ1-2, with D unclear. The germline CDR1 and CDR2 sequences are SGHNT and YYREEE (reference sequence). The CDR3 length is 12 residues. V gave up 9 bases and J gave up 3 bases, with 12 bases separating them. The CDR3 sequence: CATGGLDYGYTF. CDR3 bases: TGTGCCACAGGTGGCTTAGACTATGGCTACACCTTC.

J is TRBJ2-1 and V is TRBV9; D might be TRBD1 (6 bases). V shed 1 base and J shed 0 bases, with 8 bases lying between them. Per germline, CDR1 SGDLS and CDR2 YYNGEE. The CDR3 contains 15 residues. The CDR3: CASSVRGSSYNEQFF. CDR3 nucleotide sequence: TGTGCCAGCAGCGTAAGGGGGAGCTCCTACAATGAGCAGTTCTTC.

There are a few counts of this clonotype. The genes are TRBV24-1 and TRBJ2-2; D perhaps matches TRBD2 (6 bases). This CDR3 comprises 17 residues. Trimming pared 0 bases from V and 1 base from J, leaving 11 bases between. Germline assignment: CDR1 KGHDR and CDR2 SFDVKD. The CDR3 bases are TGTGCCACCAGTGATTTGCGGGACTCCGGGAACACCGGGGAGCTGTTTTTT. Its translation: CATSDLRDSGNTGELFF.

This chain uses TRBV6-6 with TRBJ1-2; 7 bases align to TRBD1. CDR1 is MNHNY and CDR2 is SVGAGI in the germline V gene (reference sequence). V dropped 10 bases and J dropped 5; count of bases not matched to a gene: 10. The CDR3 has 13 residues. The CDR3: CATRRDSPYGYTF. The CDR3 coding sequence is TGTGCCACCCGCCGGGACAGCCCTTATGGCTACACCTTC.

This clonotype came up a few times. The rearrangement links TRBV4-2 to TRBJ1-2; TRBD1 agrees at 9 bases. The CDR3 contains 15 residues. Germline values: CDR1 LGHNA, CDR2 YNFKEQ. Losses at the gene ends were 3 bases for V and 4 bases for J; bases not matched to a gene: 6. CDR3 region: CASSHTGTGSYGYTF. The CDR3 DNA reads TGTGCCAGCAGCCACACCGGGACAGGGTCCTATGGCTACACCTTC.

This clonotype has only a few counts. The gene calls are TRBV5-1 and TRBJ2-3; 7 nucleotides line up with TRBD1. J gave up 8 bases and V 0 bases, and 0 bases lay outside the gene matches. The CDR3 consists of 12 residues. Germline CDR1 reads SGHRS; CDR2 reads YFSETQ. The CDR3 bases are TGCGCCAGCAGCTTGGGACAGGGTACGCAGTATTTT. Translating it yields CASSLGQGTQYF.

The chain uses TRBV6-2 or TRBV6-3 and TRBJ1-1; D is uncertain. Germline V gene lookup returns CDR1 MNHEY and CDR2 SVGEGT. The V end was cut by 5 bases, the J end by 5 bases, with 18 bases between. The CDR3 is 15 residues long. The CDR3: CASSVTPRVVTEAFF. The CDR3 DNA is TGTGCCAGCAGTGTCACTCCGAGGGTGGTGACTGAAGCTTTCTTT.

The chain joins TRBV6-5 to TRBJ1-2; 10 positions agree with TRBD1. Germline CDR1 is MNHEY and CDR2 is SVGAGI. Germline trimming cut 5 bases from V and 6 bases from J; bases unmatched to any gene: 3. The CDR3 spans 13 residues. CDR3 sequence: CASSPGTGDGYTF. The CDR3 coding sequence is TGTGCCAGCAGTCCCGGGACAGGGGATGGCTACACCTTC.

The chain combines TRBV24-1 with TRBJ2-5; perhaps D is TRBD1 or TRBD2 (5 bases each). The germline V and J ends were trimmed by 3 bases and 9 bases, with 19 bases remaining between them. Per the germline V gene, CDR1 is KGHDR and CDR2 is SFDVKD. The CDR3 runs to 15 residues. In nucleotides, the CDR3 is TGTGCCACCAGTGATAAAGAGGGACCAGACAAGGCCCAGTACTTC. This gives the protein CATSDKEGPDKAQYF.

The rearrangement links TRBV5-1 to TRBJ2-5, with D perhaps TRBD1 (6 bases). Trimming stripped 4 bases from V and 4 bases from J, with 17 bases between. The CDR3 length is 15 residues. From germline, CDR1 is SGHRS and CDR2 YFSETQ. CDR3 nucleotide sequence: TGCGCCAGCAGCCCGAATCGGCAGGGGTCAGAGACCCAGTACTTC. Protein product: CASSPNRQGSETQYF.

The CDR3 sequence: CATSDPTGPNNEQFF. The CDR3 DNA reads as TGTGCCACCAGTGACCCAACCGGGCCCAACAATGAGCAGTTCTTC. V is TRBV24-1 and J is TRBJ2-1; D unresolved. V lost 4 bases, J lost 5 bases, and 14 bases lay in between. Germline V CDR1 and CDR2: KGHDR, SFDVKD. The length of the CDR3 is 15 residues.

This chain connects TRBV18 to TRBJ2-2; no clear D. V was pared by 2 bases and J by 0 bases, with 4 bases between. Germline CDR1 KGHSH, CDR2 LQKENI. This CDR3 has 14 residues. The CDR3 nucleotides are TGTGCCAGCTCACCATCAGCGAACACCGGGGAGCTGTTTTTT. This codes for CASSPSANTGELFF. The entire variable domain, with the rest obtained from reference TRBV18 and TRBJ2-2, is as follows: NAGVMQNPRHLVRRRGQEARLRCSPMKGHSHVYWYRQLPEEGLKFMVYLQKENIIDESGMPKERFSAEFPKEGPSILRIQQVVRGDSAAYFCASSPSANTGELFFGEGSRLTVL.

The J gene is TRBJ2-2, the V gene TRBV11-2; no definite D call. Germline V gene sequence: CDR1 SGHAT, CDR2 FQNNGV. The V end was cut by 5 bases, the J end by 7 bases, with 11 bases between. The CDR3 length is 13 residues. For the CDR3, the DNA is TGTGCCAGCAGCCTCTCACAGAACGGGGAGCTGTTTTTT. Amino acids: CASSLSQNGELFF.

This clonotype appeared a few times. CDR3 in amino acids: CSTRQGGYEQYF. The CDR3 bases are TGCAGCACCCGACAGGGAGGCTACGAGCAGTACTTC. The gene calls are TRBV29-1 and TRBJ2-7; TRBD1 is a possible D gene (7 bases). The germline V and J ends were trimmed by 8 bases and 3 bases, with 14 bases remaining between them. Germline V gene lookup returns CDR1 SQVTM and CDR2 ANQGSEA. This CDR3 has 12 amino acids.

This clonotype was seen a handful of times. The chain employs TRBV20-1 and TRBJ2-7; TRBD1 matches at 7 bases. V lost 3 bases, J lost 4 bases, and 15 bases stayed unmatched. Germline loops: CDR1 DFQATT, CDR2 SNEGSKA (reference sequence). This CDR3 contains 16 residues. CDR3 bases: TGCAGTGCTAGTTTTAGGGGACAGTTGGCAGTGTACGAGCAGTACTTC. This encodes CSASFRGQLAVYEQYF.